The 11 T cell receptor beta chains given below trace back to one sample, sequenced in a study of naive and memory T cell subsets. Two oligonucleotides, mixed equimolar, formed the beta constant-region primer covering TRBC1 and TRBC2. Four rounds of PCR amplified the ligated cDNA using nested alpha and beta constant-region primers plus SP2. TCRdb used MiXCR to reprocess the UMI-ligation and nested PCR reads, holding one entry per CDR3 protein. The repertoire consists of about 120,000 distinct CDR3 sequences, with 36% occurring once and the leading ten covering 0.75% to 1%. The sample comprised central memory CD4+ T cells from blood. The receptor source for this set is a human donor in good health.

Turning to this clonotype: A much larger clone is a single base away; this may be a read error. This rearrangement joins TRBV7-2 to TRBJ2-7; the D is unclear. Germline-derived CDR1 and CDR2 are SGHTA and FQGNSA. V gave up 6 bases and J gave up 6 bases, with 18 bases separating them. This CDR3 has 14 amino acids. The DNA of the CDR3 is TGTGCCAGCAGTTCCGGCCTCAGAAGGAGCGAGCAGTACTTC. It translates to CASSSGLRRSEQYF.

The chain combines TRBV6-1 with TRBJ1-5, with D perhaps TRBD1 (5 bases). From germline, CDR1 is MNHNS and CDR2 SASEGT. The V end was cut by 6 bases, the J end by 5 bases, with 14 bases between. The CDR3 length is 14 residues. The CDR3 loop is CASRTGPRDQPQHF. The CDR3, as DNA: TGTGCCAGCAGGACGGGACCACGAGATCAGCCCCAGCATTTT.

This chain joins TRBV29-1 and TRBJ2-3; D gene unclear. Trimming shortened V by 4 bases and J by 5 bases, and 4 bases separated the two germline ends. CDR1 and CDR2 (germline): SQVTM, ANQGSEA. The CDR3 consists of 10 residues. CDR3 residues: CSVAVDTQYF. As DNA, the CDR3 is TGCAGCGTTGCGGTAGATACGCAGTATTTT.

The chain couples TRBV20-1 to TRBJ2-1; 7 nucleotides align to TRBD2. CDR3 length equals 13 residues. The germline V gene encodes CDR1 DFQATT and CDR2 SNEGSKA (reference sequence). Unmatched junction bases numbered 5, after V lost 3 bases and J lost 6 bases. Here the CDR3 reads CSASGLVPNEQFF. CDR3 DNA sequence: TGCAGTGCTAGCGGACTAGTACCCAATGAGCAGTTCTTC.

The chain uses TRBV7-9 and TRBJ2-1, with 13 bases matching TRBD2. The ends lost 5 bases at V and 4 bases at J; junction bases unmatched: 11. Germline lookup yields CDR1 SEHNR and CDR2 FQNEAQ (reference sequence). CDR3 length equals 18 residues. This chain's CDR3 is CASSARGTSGNSYNEQFF. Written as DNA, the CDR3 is TGTGCCAGCAGCGCCCGAGGGACTAGCGGGAATTCTTACAATGAGCAGTTCTTC.

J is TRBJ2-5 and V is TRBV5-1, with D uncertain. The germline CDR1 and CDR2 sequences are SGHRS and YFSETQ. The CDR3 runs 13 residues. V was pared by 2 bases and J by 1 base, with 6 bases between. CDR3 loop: CASSFGPQETQYF. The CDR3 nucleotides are TGCGCCAGCAGCTTCGGGCCCCAAGAGACCCAGTACTTC.

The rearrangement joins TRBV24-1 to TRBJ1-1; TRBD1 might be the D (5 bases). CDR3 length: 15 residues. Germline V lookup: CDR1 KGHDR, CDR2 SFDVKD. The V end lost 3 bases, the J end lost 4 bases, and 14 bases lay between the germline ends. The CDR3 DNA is TGTGCCACCAGTGATGGAAGGGTGGGGGTCACTGAAGCTTTCTTT. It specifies CATSDGRVGVTEAFF.

This CDR3 is CSAPDSQDQPQHF. The CDR3 region has the DNA TGCAGTGCTCCGGACAGCCAAGATCAGCCCCAGCATTTT. The chain is built from TRBV20-1 and TRBJ1-5; weak D call: TRBD1 (6 bases). The germline V and J ends were trimmed by 5 bases and 5 bases, with 13 bases remaining between them. CDR1 is DFQATT, CDR2 SNEGSKA, per germline (reference sequence). CDR3 length: 13 residues.

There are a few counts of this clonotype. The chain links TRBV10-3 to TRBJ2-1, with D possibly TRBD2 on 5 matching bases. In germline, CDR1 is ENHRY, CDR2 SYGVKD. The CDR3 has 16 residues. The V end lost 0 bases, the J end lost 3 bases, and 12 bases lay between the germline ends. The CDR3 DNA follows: TGTGCCATCAGTGAGTCTAAACTGACTAACTACAATGAGCAGTTCTTC. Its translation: CAISESKLTNYNEQFF.

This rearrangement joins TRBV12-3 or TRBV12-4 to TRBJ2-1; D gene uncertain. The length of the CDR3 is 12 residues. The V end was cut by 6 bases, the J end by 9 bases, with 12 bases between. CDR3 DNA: TGTGCCAGCAGACTTACCAACTTTGAGCAGTTCTTC. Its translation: CASRLTNFEQFF.

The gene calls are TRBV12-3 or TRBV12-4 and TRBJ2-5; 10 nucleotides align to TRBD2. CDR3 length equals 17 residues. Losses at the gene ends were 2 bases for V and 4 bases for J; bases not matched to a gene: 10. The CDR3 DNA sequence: TGTGCCAGCAGTTTAAGCCCACTAGCGGGAATAGGAGAGACCCAGTACTTC. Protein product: CASSLSPLAGIGETQYF.